This TCR beta chain comes out of a study of blood T cell repertoires in COVID-19. Trimming removed 1 base at V and 2 bases at J, with 8 bases between. Germline V gene lookup returns CDR1 MDHEN and CDR2 SYDVKM. This CDR3 region has 15 residues. Enrolled through a virtual design, the participants were between roughly 18 and 95 years of age and came from about two dozen US areas. Data came from immunoSEQ multiplex PCR; TCRdb stores just in-frame clones and leaves some out. Of approximately 350,000 clones listed, about 90% are singletons. This receptor was identified in a woman between 25 and 40 years old who had recovered from COVID-19. Sequences were obtained from PBMCs or T cells enriched from blood (not recorded which). The chain has TRBV28 and TRBJ2-2; D gene ambiguous. As DNA, the CDR3 is TGTGCCAGCAGTTTATCAGCGCACAACACCGGGGAGCTGTTTTTT. Its protein product is CASSLSAHNTGELFF.